This T cell receptor (beta chain) was sequenced for a study of vaccination and CD4 T cells after COVID-19. Treatment: roughly 11-day PBMC culture with coronavirus spike peptide pools or control peptides (ViraFEST assay). Dates of positive PCR ran from March to December 2020, before US Alpha, Beta and Delta variants. Germline CDR1 is SGHRS and CDR2 is YFSETQ. The V end lost 5 bases, the J end lost 8 bases, and 17 bases lay between the germline ends. CDR3 length: 14 amino acids. Oncomine TCR Beta short-read sequencing was applied to DNA from cultured CD4+ T cells. In TCRdb, the PCR reads were re-called with MiXCR into one record per CDR3 protein. Seen here are 20,000 to 25,000 distinct CDR3 sequences, about 45% observed once, and the top ten hold about an eighth. This clonotype was seen just once. Its antigen is not known.

The sequenced sample was CD4+ T cells from blood, cultured in vitro. The TCR comes from a human donor who had recovered from COVID-19. The chain recombines TRBV5-1 with TRBJ2-1, with D hard to call. As DNA, the CDR3 is TGCGCCAGCAGAGGAAGCCTTAGTACTCATGAGCAGTTCTTC. Protein: CASRGSLSTHEQFF.